One and the same sample provided the 6 T cell receptor beta chains below, sequenced in a study of early T cells in non-severe SARS-CoV-2 infection. TCRdb recomputed calls from the 5' RACE reads with MiXCR, one row per CDR3 protein. The table has 50,000 to 70,000 distinct CDR3 sequences, roughly an eighth seen once. What was sequenced was whole blood. These receptors were collected from an adult who was a healthcare worker with PCR-confirmed SARS-CoV-2 infection or an uninfected control (not recorded which).

This clonotype has at least ten counts. This chain links TRBV5-1 with TRBJ2-6; no clear D. The CDR3 is made up of 15 amino acids. Trimming took off 4 bases at V and 4 bases at J, with 12 bases between the two ends. Germline CDR1 and CDR2: SGHRS and YFSETQ. The CDR3 loop reads CASSLPDLGANVLTF. CDR3 nucleotides: TGCGCCAGCAGCCTTCCAGACCTCGGGGCCAACGTCCTGACTTTC.

This clonotype was counted only a few times. This chain links TRBV18 with TRBJ2-1; 9 bases fit TRBD1. The CDR3 covers 16 residues. Trimming took 3 bases from V and 6 from J; bases not matched to a gene: 9. The germline gives CDR1 KGHSH, CDR2 LQKENI. The CDR3 DNA reads as TGTGCCAGCTCACCCTTCGGGACAGGGTCCGCCAATGAGCAGTTCTTC. Residues: CASSPFGTGSANEQFF.

The chain recombines TRBV3-1 with TRBJ2-2, with no clear D. This CDR3 spans 17 amino acids. The germline CDR1 and CDR2 sequences are LGHDT and YNNKEL (reference sequence). V gave up 3 bases and J gave up 2 bases, with 16 bases separating them. CDR3 loop: CASSHRALGPNTGELFF. The CDR3 nucleotides read TGTGCCAGCAGCCACCGGGCCCTCGGGCCTAACACCGGGGAGCTGTTTTTT.

A single count supports this clonotype. This chain connects TRBV10-2 to TRBJ2-2; D is unresolved. This CDR3 is 12 amino acids long. V lost 2 bases to trimming and J lost 4 bases, with 2 bases between them. Germline V gene sequence: CDR1 WSHSY, CDR2 SAAADI. The CDR3 region is CASSEVTGELFF. Written as DNA, the CDR3 is TGCGCCAGCAGTGAGGTCACCGGGGAGCTGTTTTTT.

This clonotype was counted between two and nine times. Relative to the germline gene, one junction end is altered; a read error may explain this. V is TRBV30 and J is TRBJ2-7, with D perhaps matching TRBD1 or TRBD2 (5 bases each). CDR3 size: 9 residues. Germline CDR1 and CDR2: GTSNPN and SVGIG (reference sequence). The CDR3 loop is CALGPGLHF. Written as DNA, the CDR3 is TGTGCCCTGGGACCTGGACTCCACTTC. The variable domain in full, with the rest retrieved from reference TRBV30 and TRBJ2-7, is SQTIHQWPATLVQPVGSPLSLECTVEGTSNPNLYWYRQAAGRGLQLLFYSVGIGQISSEVPQNLSASRPQDRQFILSSKKLLLSDSGFYLCALGPGLHFGPGTRLTVT.

V and J are TRBV20-1 and TRBJ2-1, with D tentatively TRBD2 (5 bases). The CDR3 covers 10 residues. The V end lost 6 bases, the J end lost 15 bases, and 15 bases lay between the germline ends. CDR1 and CDR2 from the germline V gene are DFQATT and SNEGSKA (reference sequence). The CDR3 region is CSAQRALAFF. In DNA, the CDR3 is TGCAGTGCCCAGAGGGCCTTGGCGTTCTTC.